This T cell receptor (beta chain) was documented in a study of CD8 T cells in Susac syndrome. Notes on the study in general: The number of individuals included in the study's TCR sequencing and HLA analysis was acknowledged as relatively small.

RNA was extracted with the RNeasy kit, and a quantity of 0.5 to 1 ug was reverse transcribed using random hexamers. Using its own MiXCR run on the immunoSEQ multiplex PCR reads, TCRdb lists one record per CDR3 protein. Here the sample spans about 130,000 distinct CDR3 sequences, about 93% being singletons. With regard to this clonotype: Its specificity is not known.

The authors carried out high-throughput sequencing of TCR beta. They applied it to CD8+ and CD4+ T cells obtained from blood. TEMRA cells were enriched by FACS, and CD4+ and CD8+ T cells were negatively isolated. Sequenced input: CD8+ T cells from PBMCs. The source is a human donor with multiple sclerosis.

This CDR3 is CASSFVDEQFF. The CDR3 region has the DNA TGTGCCAGCAGCTTTGTCGATGAGCAGTTCTTC. V usage is TRBV11-2 and J usage is TRBJ2-1; D is ambiguous. Germline-derived CDR1 and CDR2 are SGHAT and FQNNGV. V lost 3 bases, J lost 8 bases, and 5 bases lay in between. There are 11 residues in the CDR3.